This record concerns one TCR beta chain sequence. The trim removed 1 base at V and 2 bases at J, leaving 4 bases unmatched. Germline CDR1 SGHAT, CDR2 FQNNGV. CDR3 length: 16 residues. This record belongs to a study of cytomegalovirus exposure and HLA in healthy donors. PCR amplification relied on 60 Vbeta primers (plus 13 Jbeta primers). Sequenced by immunoSEQ multiplex PCR; TCRdb stores in-frame clones only, minus some. The sample carries 95,000 to 150,000 clones, roughly 80% recorded once. The sequence derives from a woman aged 40 to 50 in good health and CMV-seropositive. Material: PBMCs. The chain joins TRBV11-2 to TRBJ2-2; 7 nucleotides align to TRBD1. CDR3 nucleotide sequence: TGTGCCAGCAGCTTAGTAGGGACAGATAACACCGGGGAGCTGTTTTTT. Its protein product is CASSLVGTDNTGELFF.